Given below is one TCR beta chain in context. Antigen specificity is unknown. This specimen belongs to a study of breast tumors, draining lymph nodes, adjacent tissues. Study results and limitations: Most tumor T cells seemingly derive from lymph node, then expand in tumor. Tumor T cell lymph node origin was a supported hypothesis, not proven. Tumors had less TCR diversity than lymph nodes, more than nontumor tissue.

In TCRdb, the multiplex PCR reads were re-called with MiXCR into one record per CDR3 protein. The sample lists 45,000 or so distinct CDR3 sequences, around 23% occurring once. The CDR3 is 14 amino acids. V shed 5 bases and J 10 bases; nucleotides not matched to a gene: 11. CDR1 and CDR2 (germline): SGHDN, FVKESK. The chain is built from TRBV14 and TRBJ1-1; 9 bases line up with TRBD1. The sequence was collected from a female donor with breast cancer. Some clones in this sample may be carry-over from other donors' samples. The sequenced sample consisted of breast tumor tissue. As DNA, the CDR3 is TGTGCCAGCAGCGATGGGACAGGGTTTGTAGGAGCTTTCTTT. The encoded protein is CASSDGTGFVGAFF.